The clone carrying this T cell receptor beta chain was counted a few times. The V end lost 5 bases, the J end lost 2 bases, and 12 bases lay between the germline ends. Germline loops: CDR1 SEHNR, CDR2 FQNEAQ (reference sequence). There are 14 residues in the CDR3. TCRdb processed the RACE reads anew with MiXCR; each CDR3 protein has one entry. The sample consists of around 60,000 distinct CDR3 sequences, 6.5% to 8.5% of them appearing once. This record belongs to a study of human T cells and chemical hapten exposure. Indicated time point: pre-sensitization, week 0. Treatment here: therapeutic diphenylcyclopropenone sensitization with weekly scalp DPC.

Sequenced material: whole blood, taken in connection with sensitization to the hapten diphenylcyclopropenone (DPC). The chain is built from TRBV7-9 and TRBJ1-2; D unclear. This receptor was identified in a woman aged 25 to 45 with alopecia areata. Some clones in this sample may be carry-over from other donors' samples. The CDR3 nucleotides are TGTGCCAGCAGCCCCACGGCGGGAAACTATGGCTACACCTTC. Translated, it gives CASSPTAGNYGYTF.